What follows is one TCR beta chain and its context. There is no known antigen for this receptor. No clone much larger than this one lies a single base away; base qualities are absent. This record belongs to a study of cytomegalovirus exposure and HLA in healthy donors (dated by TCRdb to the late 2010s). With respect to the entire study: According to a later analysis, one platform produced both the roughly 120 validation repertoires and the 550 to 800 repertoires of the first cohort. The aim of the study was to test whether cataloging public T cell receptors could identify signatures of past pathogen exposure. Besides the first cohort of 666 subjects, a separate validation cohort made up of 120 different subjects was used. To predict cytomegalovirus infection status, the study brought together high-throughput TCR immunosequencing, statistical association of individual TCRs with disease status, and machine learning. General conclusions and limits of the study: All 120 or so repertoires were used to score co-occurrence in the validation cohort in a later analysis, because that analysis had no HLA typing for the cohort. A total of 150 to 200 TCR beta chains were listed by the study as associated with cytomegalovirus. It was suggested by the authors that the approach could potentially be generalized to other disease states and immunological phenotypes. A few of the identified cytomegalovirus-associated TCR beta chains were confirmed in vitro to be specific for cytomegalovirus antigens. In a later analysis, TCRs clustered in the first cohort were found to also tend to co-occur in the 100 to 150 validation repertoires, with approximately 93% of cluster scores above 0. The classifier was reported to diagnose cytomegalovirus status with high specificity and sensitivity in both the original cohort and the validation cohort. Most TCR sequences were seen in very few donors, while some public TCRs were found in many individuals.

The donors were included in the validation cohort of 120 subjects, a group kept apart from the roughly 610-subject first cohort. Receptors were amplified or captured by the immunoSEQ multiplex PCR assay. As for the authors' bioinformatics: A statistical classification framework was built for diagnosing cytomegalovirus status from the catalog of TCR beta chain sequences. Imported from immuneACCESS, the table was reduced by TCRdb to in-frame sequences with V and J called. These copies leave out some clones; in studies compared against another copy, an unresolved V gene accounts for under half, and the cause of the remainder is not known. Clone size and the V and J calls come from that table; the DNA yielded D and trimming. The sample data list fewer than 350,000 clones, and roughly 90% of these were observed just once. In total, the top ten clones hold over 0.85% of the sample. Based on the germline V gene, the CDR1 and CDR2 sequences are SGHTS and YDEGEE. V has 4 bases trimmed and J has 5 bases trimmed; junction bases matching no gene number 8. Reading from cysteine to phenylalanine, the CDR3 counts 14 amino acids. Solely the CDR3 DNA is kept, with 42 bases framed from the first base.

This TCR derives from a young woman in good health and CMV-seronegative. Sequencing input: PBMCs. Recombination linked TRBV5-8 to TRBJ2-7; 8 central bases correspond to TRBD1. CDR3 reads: CASSPTGVLHEQYF. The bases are TGTGCCAGCAGCCCGACAGGGGTCCTCCACGAGCAGTACTTC.